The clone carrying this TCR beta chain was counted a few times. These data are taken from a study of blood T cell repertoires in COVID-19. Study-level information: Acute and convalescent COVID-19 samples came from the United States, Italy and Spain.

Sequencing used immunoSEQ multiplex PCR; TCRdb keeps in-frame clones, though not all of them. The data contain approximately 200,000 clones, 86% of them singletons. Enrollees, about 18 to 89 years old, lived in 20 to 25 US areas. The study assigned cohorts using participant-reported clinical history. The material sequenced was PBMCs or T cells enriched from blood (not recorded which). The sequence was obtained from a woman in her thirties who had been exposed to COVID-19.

The DNA of the CDR3 is TGTGCCAGCAGTGCATCCAGGGTAAGGAAGGATGGCTACACCTTC. It translates to CASSASRVRKDGYTF. The chain couples TRBV2 to TRBJ1-2; D perhaps matches TRBD1 (5 bases). CDR1 is SNHLY and CDR2 is FYNNEI in the germline V gene. The CDR3 has 15 amino acids. The V and J ends lost 4 bases and 6 bases respectively, with 18 bases between them. The full variable domain, with the rest looked up from reference TRBV2 and TRBJ1-2, is EPEVTQTPSHQVTQMGQEVILRCVPISNHLYFYWYRQILGQKVEFLVSFYNNEISEKSEIFDDQFSVERPDGSNFTLKIRSTKLEDSAMYFCASSASRVRKDGYTFGSGTRLTVV.